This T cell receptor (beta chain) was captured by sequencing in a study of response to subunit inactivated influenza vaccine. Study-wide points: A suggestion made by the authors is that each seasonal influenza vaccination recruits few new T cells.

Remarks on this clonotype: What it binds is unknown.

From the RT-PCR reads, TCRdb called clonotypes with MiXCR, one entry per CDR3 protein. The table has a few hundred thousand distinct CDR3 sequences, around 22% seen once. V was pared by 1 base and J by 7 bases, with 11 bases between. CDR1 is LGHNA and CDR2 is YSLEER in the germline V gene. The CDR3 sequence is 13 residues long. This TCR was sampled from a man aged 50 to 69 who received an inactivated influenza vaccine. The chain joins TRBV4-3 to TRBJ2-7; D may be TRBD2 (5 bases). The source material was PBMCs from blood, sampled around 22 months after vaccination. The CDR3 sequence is CASSQVLAREQYF. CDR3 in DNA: TGCGCCAGCAGCCAAGTCCTAGCTAGGGAGCAGTACTTC.